The source of this T cell receptor beta chain is a study of blood T cells in healthy people across ages. It was with a sample-barcoded 5' primer and a J-beta primer mix that a second PCR of about 6 to 11 cycles was run. TCRdb reprocessed the 5' RACE reads via MiXCR and lists one record per CDR3 protein. The top ten clones hold over 3.5% of a sample with around 1,600,000 distinct CDR3 sequences, approximately 43% of them seen once. The CDR3 contains 16 residues. Germline CDR1 SNHLY, CDR2 FYNNEI. V gave up 6 bases and J gave up 5 bases; unmatched junction bases: 12. J is TRBJ2-7 and V is TRBV2; 11 positions match TRBD2. The specimen sequenced was blood. The TCR comes from a woman aged 18-35 years in good health. DNA of the CDR3: TGTGCCAGCAGCACCACTAGCGGGAGTAACAGGGACGAGCAGTACTTC. This translates into CASSTTSGSNRDEQYF.